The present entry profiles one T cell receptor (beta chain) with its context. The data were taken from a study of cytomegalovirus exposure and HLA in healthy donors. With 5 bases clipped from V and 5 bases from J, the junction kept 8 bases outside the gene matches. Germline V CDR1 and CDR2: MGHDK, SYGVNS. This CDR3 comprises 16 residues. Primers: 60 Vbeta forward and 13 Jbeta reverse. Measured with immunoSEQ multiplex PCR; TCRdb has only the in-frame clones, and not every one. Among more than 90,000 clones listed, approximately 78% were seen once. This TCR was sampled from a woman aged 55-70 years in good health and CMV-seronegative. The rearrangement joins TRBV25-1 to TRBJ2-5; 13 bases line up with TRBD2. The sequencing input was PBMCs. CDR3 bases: TGTGCCAGCAGTACCGGACTAGCGGGAGTGCGGGAGACCCAGTACTTC. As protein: CASSTGLAGVRETQYF.